A selection of T cell receptor beta chains follows, all from one sample in a study of T cell changes during pregnancy in multiple sclerosis. Sequencing used immunoSEQ multiplex PCR; TCRdb keeps in-frame clones, though not all of them. This table has about 39,000 clones, more than 90% appearing once. The source material was CD4+ T cells from peripheral blood mononuclear cells, sampled after pregnancy. Receptor source: a female donor in good health, enrolled as a control in a pregnancy study. Both conserved end residues are part of each CDR3. Expanded clones get a size class; other rows say once, few or many, or leave the size out.

TRBV6-5 NA CASSAQGPGELFF
TRBV7-2 NA CASSFKGIYGYTF
TRBV19 NA CASSMRAGGFGYTF
TRBV5-1 few CASSLGTQYNEQFF
TRBV5-1 NA CASNPGGWARGKNIQYF
TRBV5-6 NA CASSSPGLAEYEQYF
TRBV7-2 NA CASSALAGPPNEQFF
TRBV27 NA CASSSGFRLEETEAFF
TRBV7-2 once CASSRRGGGAGNTIYF
TRBV6-1 NA CASRGQGAVDTQYF
TRBV5-1 NA CASSLPGLIYNEQFF
TRBV11-2 NA CASSLGGSGIGGQPQHF
TRBV12-5 NA CASWTSGGAQYNEQFF
TRBV4-2 NA CASSQEGLAGVPYQETQYF
TRBV6-6 NA CASSYGTENTEAFF
TRBV2 few CASSPDRGNTEAFF
TRBV10-3 NA CAISGGVDQPQHF
TRBV21-1 NA CASSKGGIANQETQYF